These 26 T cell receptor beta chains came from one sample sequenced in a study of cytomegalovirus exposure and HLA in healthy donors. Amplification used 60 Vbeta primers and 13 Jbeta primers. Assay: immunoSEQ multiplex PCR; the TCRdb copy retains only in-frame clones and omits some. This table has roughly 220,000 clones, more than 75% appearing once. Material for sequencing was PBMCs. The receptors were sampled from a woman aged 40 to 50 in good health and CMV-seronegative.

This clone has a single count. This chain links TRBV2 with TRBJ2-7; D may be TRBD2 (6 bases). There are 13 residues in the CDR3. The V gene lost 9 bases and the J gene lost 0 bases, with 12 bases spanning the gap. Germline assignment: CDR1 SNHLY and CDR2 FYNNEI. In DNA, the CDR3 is TGTGCCAGTAGGCCGGGGGTCTCCTACGAGCAGTACTTC. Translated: CASRPGVSYEQYF.

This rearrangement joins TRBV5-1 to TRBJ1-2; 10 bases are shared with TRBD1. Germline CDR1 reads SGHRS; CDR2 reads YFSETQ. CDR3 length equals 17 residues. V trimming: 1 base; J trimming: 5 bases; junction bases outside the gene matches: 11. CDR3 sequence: CASSLLPNDRGQYGYTF. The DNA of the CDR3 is TGCGCCAGCAGCTTGTTGCCGAATGACAGGGGGCAGTATGGCTACACCTTC.

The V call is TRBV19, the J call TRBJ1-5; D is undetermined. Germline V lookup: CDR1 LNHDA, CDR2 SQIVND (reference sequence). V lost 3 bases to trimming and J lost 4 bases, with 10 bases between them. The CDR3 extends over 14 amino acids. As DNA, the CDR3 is TGTGCCAGTAGTATCTGGCTGGAGAATCAGCCCCAGCATTTT. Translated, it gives CASSIWLENQPQHF. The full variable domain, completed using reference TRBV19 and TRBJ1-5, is DGGITQSPKYLFRKEGQNVTLSCEQNLNHDAMYWYRQDPGQGLRLIYYSQIVNDFQKGDIAEGYSVSREKKESFPLTVTSAQKNPTAFYLCASSIWLENQPQHFGDGTRLSIL.

Here the CDR3 DNA reads TGTGCCAGCAGCCCGGGGGGGAGAGTCTATGGCTACACCTTC. This gives the protein CASSPGGRVYGYTF. J is TRBJ1-2 and V is TRBV7-9; D is perhaps TRBD1 (5 bases). The length of the CDR3 is 14 residues. Germline V gives CDR1 SEHNR, CDR2 FQNEAQ (reference sequence). Trimming took 5 bases from V and 4 from J, leaving 14 bases between them.

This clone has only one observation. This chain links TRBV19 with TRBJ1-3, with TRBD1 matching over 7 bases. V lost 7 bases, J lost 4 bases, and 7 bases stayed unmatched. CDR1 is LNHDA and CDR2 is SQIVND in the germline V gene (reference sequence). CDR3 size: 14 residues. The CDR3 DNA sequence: TGTGCCAGTATTTCGGGGACAGCAGGAAACACCATATATTTT. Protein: CASISGTAGNTIYF.

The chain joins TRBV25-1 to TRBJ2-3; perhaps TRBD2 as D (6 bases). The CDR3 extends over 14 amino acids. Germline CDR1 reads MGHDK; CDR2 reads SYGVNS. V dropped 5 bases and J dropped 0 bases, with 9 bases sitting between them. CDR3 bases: TGTGCCAGCAGTTACAGCGGGAGCACAGATACGCAGTATTTT. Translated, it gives CASSYSGSTDTQYF.

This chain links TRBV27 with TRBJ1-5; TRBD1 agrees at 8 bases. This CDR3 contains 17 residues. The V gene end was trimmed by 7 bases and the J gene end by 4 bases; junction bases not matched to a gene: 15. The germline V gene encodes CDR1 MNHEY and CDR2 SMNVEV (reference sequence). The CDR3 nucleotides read TGTGCCAGCAAGTTCAGGGGGGACAGGTCGGGGAATCAGCCCCAGCATTTT. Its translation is CASKFRGDRSGNQPQHF.

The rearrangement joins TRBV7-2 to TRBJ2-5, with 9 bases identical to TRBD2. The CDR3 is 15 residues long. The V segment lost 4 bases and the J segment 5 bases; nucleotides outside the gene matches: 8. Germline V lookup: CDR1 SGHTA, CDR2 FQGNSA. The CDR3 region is CASSSAGLAGETQYF. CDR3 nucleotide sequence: TGTGCCAGCAGCTCAGCGGGACTAGCTGGCGAGACCCAGTACTTC. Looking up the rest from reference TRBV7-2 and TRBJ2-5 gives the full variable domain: GAGVSQSPSNKVTEKGKDVELRCDPISGHTALYWYRQSLGQGLEFLIYFQGNSAPDKSGLPSDRFSAERTGGSVSTLTIQRTQQEDSAVYLCASSSAGLAGETQYFGPGTRLLVL.

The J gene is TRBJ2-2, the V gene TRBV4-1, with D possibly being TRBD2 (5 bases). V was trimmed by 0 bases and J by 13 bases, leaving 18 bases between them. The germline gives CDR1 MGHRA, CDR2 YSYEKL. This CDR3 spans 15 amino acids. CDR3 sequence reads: CASSQEAGEGLALFF. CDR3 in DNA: TGCGCCAGCAGCCAAGAAGCCGGGGAAGGGTTGGCGCTGTTTTTT.

CDR3: CASSDGSSTQYF. In nucleotides, the CDR3 is TGTGCCAGCAGCGACGGGAGTAGCACGCAGTATTTT. V is TRBV6-5 and J is TRBJ2-3; the D gene is possibly TRBD2 (6 bases). Per the germline V gene, CDR1 is MNHEY and CDR2 is SVGAGI. The V end was cut by 6 bases, the J end by 9 bases, with 13 bases between. The CDR3 covers 12 residues.

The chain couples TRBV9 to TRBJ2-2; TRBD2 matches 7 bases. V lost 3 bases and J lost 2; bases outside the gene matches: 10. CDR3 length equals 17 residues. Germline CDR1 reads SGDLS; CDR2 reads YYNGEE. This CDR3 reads CASSAWSGIGNTGELFF. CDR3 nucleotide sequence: TGTGCCAGCAGCGCCTGGAGCGGGATTGGTAACACCGGGGAGCTGTTTTTT.

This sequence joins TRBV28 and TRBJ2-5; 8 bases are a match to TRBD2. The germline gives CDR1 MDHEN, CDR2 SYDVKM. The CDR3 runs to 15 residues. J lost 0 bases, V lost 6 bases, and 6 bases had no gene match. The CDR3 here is CASRSGGGYQETQYF. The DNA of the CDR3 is TGTGCCAGCAGGTCTGGCGGGGGGTACCAAGAGACCCAGTACTTC.

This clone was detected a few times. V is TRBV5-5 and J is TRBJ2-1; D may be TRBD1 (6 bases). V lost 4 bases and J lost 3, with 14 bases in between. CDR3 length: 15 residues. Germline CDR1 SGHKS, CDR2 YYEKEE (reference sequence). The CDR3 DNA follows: TGTGCCAGCAGCGACGGACAGAGGATCTACAATGAGCAGTTCTTC. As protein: CASSDGQRIYNEQFF.

The CDR3 nucleotides read TGTGCCAGCAGCGCAGGGGCGGGCGAGCAGTACTTC. It codes for CASSAGAGEQYF. V is TRBV6-5 and J is TRBJ2-5; possible D gene TRBD1, 6 bases. With the DNA end fitting TRBJ2-7 better, the J assignment may be wrong. Germline values: CDR1 MNHEY, CDR2 SVGAGI. The CDR3 is 12 amino acids.

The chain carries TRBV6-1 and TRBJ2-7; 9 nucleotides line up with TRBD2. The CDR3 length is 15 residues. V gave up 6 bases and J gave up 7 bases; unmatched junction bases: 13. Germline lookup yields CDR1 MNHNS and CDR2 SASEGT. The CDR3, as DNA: TGTGCCAGCAGCGCATTTGTAGCGGGAGCGGGGGAGCAGTACTTC. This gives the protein CASSAFVAGAGEQYF.

The CDR3 region is CASRGAGYEQYF. The CDR3 DNA reads as TGTGCCAGCAGAGGGGCAGGCTACGAGCAGTACTTC. The V gene is TRBV9, the J gene TRBJ2-7, with D possibly matching TRBD1 (5 bases). V was clipped by 5 bases and J by 3 bases, with 9 bases between them. Looked up from germline, CDR1 is SGDLS and CDR2 is YYNGEE. The CDR3 extends over 12 amino acids.

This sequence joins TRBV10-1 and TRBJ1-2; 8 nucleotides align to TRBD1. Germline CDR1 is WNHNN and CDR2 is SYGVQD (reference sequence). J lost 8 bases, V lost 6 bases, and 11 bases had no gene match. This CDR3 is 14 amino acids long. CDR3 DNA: TGCGCCAGCAGAAATAAACAGGGGGTAAGAGGCTACACCTTC. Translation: CASRNKQGVRGYTF.

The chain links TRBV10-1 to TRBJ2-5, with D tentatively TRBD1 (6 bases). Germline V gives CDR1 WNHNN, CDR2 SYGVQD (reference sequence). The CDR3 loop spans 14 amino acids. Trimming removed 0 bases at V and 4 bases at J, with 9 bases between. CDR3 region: CASSESTGRETQYF. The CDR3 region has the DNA TGCGCCAGCAGTGAGTCCACAGGGCGAGAGACCCAGTACTTC.

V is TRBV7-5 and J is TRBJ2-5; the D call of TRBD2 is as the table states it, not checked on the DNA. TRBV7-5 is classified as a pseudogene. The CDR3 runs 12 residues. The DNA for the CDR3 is TGTGTCCCAAGCGGGGAGGGAGAGACCCAGTACTTC. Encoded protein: CVPSGEGETQYF.

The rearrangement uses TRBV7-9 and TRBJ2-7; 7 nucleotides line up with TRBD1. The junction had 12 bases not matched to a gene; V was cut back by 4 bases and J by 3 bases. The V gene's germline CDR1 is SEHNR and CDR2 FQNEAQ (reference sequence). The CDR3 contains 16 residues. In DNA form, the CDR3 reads TGTGCCAGCAGCTACGCTACCGGGACAGACCGCTACGAGCAGTACTTC. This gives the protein CASSYATGTDRYEQYF.

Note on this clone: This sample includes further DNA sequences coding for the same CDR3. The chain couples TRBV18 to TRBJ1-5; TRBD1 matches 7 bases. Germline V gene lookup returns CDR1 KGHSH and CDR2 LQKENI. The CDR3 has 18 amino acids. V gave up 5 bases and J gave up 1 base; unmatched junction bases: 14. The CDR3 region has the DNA TGTGCCAGCTCAAACGGGGACAGACCCCTGAAGAGCAATCAGCCCCAGCATTTT. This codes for CASSNGDRPLKSNQPQHF.

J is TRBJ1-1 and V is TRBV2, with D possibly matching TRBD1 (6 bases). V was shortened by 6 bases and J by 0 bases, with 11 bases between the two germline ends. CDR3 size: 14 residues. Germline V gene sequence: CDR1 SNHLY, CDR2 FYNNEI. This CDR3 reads CASSTTGMNTEAFF. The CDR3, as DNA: TGTGCCAGCAGCACCACAGGGATGAACACTGAAGCTTTCTTT.

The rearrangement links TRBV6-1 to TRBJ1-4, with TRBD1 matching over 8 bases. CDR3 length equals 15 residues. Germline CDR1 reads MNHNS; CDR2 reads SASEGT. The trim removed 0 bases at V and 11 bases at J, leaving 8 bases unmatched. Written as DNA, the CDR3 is TGTGCCAGCAGTGAAGCAACAGGGGGGTTCGGGAAACTGTTTTTT. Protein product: CASSEATGGFGKLFF.

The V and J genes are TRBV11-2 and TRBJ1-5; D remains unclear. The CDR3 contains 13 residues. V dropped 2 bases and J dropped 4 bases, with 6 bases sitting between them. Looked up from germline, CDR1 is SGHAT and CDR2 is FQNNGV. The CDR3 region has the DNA TGTGCCAGCAGCTTAAATCGGAATCAGCCCCAGCATTTT. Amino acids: CASSLNRNQPQHF. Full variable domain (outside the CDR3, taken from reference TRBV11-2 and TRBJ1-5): EAGVAQSPRYKIIEKRQSVAFWCNPISGHATLYWYQQILGQGPKLLIQFQNNGVVDDSQLPKDRFSAERLKGVDSTLKIQPAKLEDSAVYLCASSLNRNQPQHFGDGTRLSIL.

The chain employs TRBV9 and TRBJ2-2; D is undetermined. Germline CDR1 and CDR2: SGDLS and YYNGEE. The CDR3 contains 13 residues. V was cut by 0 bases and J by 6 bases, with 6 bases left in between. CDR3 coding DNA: TGTGCCAGCAGCGTAGGAGATCCCGGGGAGCTGTTTTTT. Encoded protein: CASSVGDPGELFF.

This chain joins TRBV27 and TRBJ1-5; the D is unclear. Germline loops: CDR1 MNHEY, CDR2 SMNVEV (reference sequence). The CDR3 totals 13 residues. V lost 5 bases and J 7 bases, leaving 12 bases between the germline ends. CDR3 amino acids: CASSPRLSQPQHF. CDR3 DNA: TGTGCCAGCAGTCCACGGTTGTCCCAGCCCCAGCATTTT.